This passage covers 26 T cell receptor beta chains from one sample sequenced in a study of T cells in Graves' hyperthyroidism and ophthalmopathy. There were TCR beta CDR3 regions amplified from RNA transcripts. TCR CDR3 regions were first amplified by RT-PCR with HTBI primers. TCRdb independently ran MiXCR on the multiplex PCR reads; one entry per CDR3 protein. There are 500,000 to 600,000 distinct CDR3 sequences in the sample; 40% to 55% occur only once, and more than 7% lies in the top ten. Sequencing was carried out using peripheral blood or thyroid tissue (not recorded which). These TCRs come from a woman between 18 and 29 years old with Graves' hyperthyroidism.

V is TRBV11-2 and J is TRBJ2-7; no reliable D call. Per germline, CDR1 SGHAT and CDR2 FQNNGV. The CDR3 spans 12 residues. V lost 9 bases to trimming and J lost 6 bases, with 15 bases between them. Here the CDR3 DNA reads TGTGCCAGACTATCCTATGTCGGCGAGCAGTACTTC. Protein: CARLSYVGEQYF.

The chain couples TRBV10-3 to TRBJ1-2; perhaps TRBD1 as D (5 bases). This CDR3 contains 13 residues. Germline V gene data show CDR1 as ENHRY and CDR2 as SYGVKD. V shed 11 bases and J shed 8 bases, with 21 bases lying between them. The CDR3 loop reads CAWSPGRSAGYTF. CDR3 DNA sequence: TGTGCCTGGAGCCCAGGGAGGTCGGCAGGCTACACCTTC.

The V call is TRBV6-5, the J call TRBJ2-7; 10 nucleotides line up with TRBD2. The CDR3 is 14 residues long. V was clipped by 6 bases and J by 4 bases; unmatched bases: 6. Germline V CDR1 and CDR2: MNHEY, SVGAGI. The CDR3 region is CASREAGGQYEQYF. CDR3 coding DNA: TGTGCCAGCAGGGAAGCGGGAGGGCAATACGAGCAGTACTTC.

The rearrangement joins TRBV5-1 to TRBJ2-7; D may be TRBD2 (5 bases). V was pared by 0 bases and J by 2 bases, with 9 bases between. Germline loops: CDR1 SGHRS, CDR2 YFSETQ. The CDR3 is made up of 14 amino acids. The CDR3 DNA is TGCGCCAGCAGCTTGGTCGGGGTCACCTACGAGCAGTACTTC. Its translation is CASSLVGVTYEQYF.

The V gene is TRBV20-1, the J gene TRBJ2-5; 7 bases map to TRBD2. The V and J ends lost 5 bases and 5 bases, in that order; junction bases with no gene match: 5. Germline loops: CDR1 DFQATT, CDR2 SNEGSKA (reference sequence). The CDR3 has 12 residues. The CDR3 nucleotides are TGCAGTGCTCAGGAAGCGGGGGAGACCCAGTACTTC. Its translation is CSAQEAGETQYF.

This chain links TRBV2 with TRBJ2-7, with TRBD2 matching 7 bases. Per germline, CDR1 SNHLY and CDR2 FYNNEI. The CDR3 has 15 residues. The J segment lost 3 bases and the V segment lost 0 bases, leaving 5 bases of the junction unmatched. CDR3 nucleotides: TGTGCCAGCAGTGAAGCGGGAGGGCCTTTCTACGAGCAGTACTTC. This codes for CASSEAGGPFYEQYF.

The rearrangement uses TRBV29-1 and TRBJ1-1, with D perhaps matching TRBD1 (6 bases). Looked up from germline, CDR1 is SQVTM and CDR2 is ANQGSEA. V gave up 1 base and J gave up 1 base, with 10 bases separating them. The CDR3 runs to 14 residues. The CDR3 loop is CSVEAGGQNTEAFF. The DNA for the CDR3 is TGCAGCGTTGAAGCGGGGGGACAGAACACTGAAGCTTTCTTT. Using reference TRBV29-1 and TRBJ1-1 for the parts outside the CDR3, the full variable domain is SAVISQKPSRDICQRGTSLTIQCQVDSQVTMMFWYRQQPGQSLTLIATANQGSEATYESGFVIDKFPISRPNLTFSTLTVSNMSPEDSSIYLCSVEAGGQNTEAFFGQGTRLTVV.

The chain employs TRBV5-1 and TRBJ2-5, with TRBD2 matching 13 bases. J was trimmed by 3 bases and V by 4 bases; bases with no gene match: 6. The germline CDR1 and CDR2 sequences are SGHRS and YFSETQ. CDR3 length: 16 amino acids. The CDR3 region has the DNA TGCGCCAGCAGCAAGGGACTAGCGGGACACAAAGAGACCCAGTACTTC. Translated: CASSKGLAGHKETQYF.

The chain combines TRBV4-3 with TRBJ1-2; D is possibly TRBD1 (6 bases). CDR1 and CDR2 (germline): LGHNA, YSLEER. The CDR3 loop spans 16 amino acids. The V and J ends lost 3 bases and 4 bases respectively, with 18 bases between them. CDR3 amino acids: CASSQGSGGWGYGYTF. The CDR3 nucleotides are TGCGCCAGCAGCCAGGGTAGCGGGGGCTGGGGCTATGGCTACACCTTC.

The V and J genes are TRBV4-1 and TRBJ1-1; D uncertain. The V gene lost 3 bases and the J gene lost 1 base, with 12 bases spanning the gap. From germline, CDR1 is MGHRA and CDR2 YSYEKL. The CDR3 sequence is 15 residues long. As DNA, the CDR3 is TGCGCCAGCAGCCAGGAGCACAGCCGGAACACTGAAGCTTTCTTT. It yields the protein CASSQEHSRNTEAFF.

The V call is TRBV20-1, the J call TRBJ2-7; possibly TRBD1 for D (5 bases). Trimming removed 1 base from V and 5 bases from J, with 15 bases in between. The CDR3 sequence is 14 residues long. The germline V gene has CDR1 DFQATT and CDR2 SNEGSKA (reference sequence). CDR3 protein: CSARAANRWDEQYF. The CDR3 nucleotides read TGCAGTGCTAGAGCTGCCAACAGGTGGGACGAGCAGTACTTC.

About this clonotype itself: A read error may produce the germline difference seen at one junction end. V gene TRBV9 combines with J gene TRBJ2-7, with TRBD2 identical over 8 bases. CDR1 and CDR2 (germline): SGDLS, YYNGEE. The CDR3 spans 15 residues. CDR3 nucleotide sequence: TGTGCCAGCAGCGTATCGGGGACTAGTTCCTCCGAGCAGTACTTC. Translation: CASSVSGTSSSEQYF.

CDR3 DNA sequence: TGTGCCAGCACCAGGACAGCCGGGGAGACCCAGTACTTC. It codes for CASTRTAGETQYF. The V call is TRBV7-9, the J call TRBJ2-5; maybe TRBD1 (6 bases). V gave up 7 bases and J gave up 5 bases, with 14 bases separating them. CDR1 is SEHNR, CDR2 FQNEAQ, per germline (reference sequence). This CDR3 region has 13 residues.

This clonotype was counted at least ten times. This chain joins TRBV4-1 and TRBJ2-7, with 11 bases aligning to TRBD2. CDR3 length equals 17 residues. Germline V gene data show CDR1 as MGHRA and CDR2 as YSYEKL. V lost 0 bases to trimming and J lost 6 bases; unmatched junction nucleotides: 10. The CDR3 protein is CASSQDAGASGRSEQYF. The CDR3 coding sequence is TGCGCCAGCAGCCAAGATGCCGGGGCTAGCGGGAGGTCCGAGCAGTACTTC.

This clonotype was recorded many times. CDR3 in DNA: TGTGCCAGCAGTAGCGGGGGACAGGGAACCTACGAGCAGTACTTC. Residues: CASSSGGQGTYEQYF. This chain uses TRBV5-4 with TRBJ2-7; D is perhaps TRBD1 or TRBD2 (9 bases each). Germline-derived CDR1 and CDR2 are SGHNT and YYREEE (reference sequence). Trimming removed 5 bases at V and 2 bases at J, with 17 bases between. The CDR3 extends over 15 amino acids.

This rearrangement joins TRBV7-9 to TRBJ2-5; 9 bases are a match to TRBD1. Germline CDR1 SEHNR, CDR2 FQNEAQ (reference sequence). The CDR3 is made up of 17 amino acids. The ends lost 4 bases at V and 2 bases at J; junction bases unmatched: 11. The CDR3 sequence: CASSWSGTGSDQETQYF. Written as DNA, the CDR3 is TGTGCCAGCAGCTGGAGCGGGACAGGGTCCGATCAAGAGACCCAGTACTTC.

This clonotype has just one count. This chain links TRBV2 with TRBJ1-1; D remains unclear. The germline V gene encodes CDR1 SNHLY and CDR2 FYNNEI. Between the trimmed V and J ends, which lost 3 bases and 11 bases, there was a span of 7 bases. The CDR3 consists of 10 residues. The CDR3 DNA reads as TGTGCCAGCAGTGAGACGGTTGCTTTCTTT. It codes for CASSETVAFF.

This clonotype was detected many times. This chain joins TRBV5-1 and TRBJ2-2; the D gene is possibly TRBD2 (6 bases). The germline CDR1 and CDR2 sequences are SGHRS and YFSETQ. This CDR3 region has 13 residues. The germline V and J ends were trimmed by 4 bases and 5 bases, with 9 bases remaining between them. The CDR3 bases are TGCGCCAGCAGCGTTAGCGGAACCGGGGAGCTGTTTTTT. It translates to CASSVSGTGELFF.

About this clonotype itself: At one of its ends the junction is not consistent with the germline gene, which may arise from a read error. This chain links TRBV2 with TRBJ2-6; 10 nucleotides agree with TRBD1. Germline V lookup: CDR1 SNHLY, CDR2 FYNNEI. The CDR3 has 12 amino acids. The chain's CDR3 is CASSPGQGGAFF. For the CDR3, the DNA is TGTGCCAGCTCACCTGGACAGGGGGGGGCGTTTTTC.

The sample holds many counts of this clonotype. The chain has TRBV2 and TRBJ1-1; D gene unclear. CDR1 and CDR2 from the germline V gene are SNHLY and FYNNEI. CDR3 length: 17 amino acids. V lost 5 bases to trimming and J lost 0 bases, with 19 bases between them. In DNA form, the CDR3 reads TGTGCCAGCAGTACGTTCCAGTCACTCTTGATGAACACTGAAGCTTTCTTT. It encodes CASSTFQSLLMNTEAFF. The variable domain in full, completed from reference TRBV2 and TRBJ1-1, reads EPEVTQTPSHQVTQMGQEVILRCVPISNHLYFYWYRQILGQKVEFLVSFYNNEISEKSEIFDDQFSVERPDGSNFTLKIRSTKLEDSAMYFCASSTFQSLLMNTEAFFGQGTRLTVV.

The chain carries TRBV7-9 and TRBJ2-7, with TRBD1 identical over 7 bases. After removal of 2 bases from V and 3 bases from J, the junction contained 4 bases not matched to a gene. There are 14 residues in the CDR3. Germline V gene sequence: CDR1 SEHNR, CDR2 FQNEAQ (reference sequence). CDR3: CASSLKGGDYEQYF. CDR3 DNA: TGTGCCAGCAGCTTAAAAGGGGGCGACTACGAGCAGTACTTC.

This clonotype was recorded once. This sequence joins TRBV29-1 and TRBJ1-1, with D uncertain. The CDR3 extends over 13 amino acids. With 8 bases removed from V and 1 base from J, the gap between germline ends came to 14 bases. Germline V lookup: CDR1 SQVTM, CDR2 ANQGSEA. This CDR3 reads CSSYGSANTEAFF. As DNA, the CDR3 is TGCAGCAGTTACGGGTCCGCGAACACTGAAGCTTTCTTT.

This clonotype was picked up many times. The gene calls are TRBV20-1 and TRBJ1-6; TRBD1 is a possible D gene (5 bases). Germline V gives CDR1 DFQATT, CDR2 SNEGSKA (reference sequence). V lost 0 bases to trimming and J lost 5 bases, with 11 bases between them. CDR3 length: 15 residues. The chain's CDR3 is CSAREDTYDNSPLHF. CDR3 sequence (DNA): TGCAGTGCTAGAGAGGACACCTACGATAATTCACCCCTCCACTTT.

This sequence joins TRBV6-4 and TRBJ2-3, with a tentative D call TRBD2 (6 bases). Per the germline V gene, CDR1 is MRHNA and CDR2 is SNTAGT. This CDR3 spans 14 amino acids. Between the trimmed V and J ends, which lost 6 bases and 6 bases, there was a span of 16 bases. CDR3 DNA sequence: TGTGCCAGCAGGACGATCGGGGGTACGGATACGCAGTATTTT. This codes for CASRTIGGTDTQYF.

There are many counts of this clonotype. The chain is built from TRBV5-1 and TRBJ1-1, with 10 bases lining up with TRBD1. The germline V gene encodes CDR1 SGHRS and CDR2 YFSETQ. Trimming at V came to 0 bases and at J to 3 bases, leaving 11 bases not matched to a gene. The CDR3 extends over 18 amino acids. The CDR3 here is CASSLGDRGQNPHTEAFF. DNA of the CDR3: TGCGCCAGCAGCTTGGGGGACAGGGGCCAAAACCCACACACTGAAGCTTTCTTT.

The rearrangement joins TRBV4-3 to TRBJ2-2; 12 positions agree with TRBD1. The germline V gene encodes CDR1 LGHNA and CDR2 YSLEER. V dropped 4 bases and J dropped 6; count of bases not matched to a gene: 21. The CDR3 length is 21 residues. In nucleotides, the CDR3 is TGCGCCAGCAGCCCCGAAAACCCGGGACAGGGGGCGATTGTTAGTTCCGGGGAGCTGTTTTTT. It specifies CASSPENPGQGAIVSSGELFF.